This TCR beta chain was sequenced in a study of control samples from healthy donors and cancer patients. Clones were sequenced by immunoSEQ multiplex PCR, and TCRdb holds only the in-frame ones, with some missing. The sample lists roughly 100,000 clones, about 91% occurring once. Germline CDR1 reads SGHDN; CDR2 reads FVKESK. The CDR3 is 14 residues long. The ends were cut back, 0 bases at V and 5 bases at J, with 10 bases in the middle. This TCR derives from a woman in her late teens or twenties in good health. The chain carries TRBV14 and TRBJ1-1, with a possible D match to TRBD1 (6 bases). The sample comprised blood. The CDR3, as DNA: TGTGCCAGCAGCCAAGAGGGGGCGTGGACTGAAGCTTTCTTT. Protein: CASSQEGAWTEAFF.